This T cell receptor beta chain was identified during a study of OX40 agonist ivuxolimab in advanced cancers. Looking at the study overall: Males comprised about 78% of the group, whose mean age was about 62 years (range roughly 23 to 80). One hepatocellular carcinoma and a couple of cutaneous melanoma patients partially responded.

Some clones are missing from TCRdb's copy, which holds only in-frame ones; the method was immunoSEQ multiplex PCR. The profile shows some 87,000 clones, about 88% of them singletons. Trimming took off 1 base at V and 4 bases at J, with 14 bases between the two ends. The CDR3 is 16 residues long. Germline V CDR1 and CDR2: SEHNR, FQNEAQ (reference sequence). Sampled blood was obtained at baseline, cycle 4 day 1, and cycle 7 day 1. This clone appeared a single time. The sample here was CD4+ or CD8+ T cells sorted from blood, taken in a trial of the OX40 agonist ivuxolimab. The chain is built from TRBV7-9 and TRBJ2-1, with D perhaps matching TRBD2 (6 bases). The sequence was collected from an adult with an advanced solid tumor such as melanoma, head and neck, liver or kidney cancer. In DNA, the CDR3 is TGTGCCAGCAGCTTAGGGGCCAGCGGGCTTTACAATGAGCAGTTCTTC. This encodes CASSLGASGLYNEQFF.